This T cell receptor beta chain was profiled in a study of follicular helper T cells after annual influenza vaccination. Turning to the study itself: Sampling occurred days 0, 7 and 28 after each influenza vaccination. Study conclusions and caveats: Only roughly 9-21% of analyzed cells yielded productive TCRB sequences.

Assay: immunoSEQ multiplex PCR; the TCRdb copy retains only in-frame clones and omits some. The profile shows 11,000 to 15,000 clones, around four fifths of them singletons. The CDR3 contains 13 residues. CDR1 is MNHEY and CDR2 is SVGAGI in the germline V gene. With 6 bases removed from V and 0 bases from J, the gap between germline ends came to 7 bases. The sample holds one count of this clone. The antigen remains unidentified. Stated time point: 2014-2015 season, pre-vaccination. Per time point, roughly 40-110 mL of blood was sampled. The clonotype comes from an adult who received the influenza vaccine. J is TRBJ2-3 and V is TRBV6-5; D is uncertain. Sequences were derived from CXCR5- memory CD4+ T cells sorted from blood, sampled on the day of influenza vaccination. DNA of the CDR3: TGTGCCAGCAGAACGTCCAGCACAGATACGCAGTATTTT. Encoded protein: CASRTSSTDTQYF.